Presented here are 9 T cell receptor beta chains from one specimen sequenced in a study of blood T cell repertoires in COVID-19. Repertoires were generated with immunoSEQ multiplex PCR, while TCRdb's copy carries only in-frame clones and drops some. The table records tens of thousands of clones, about 91% of them present only once. The sequencing input was peripheral blood. All receptors come from a man aged 50 or older with active COVID-19.

The chain employs TRBV29-1 and TRBJ2-2; TRBD1 agrees at 10 bases. The V gene's germline CDR1 is SQVTM and CDR2 ANQGSEA. The trim removed 6 bases at V and 1 base at J, leaving 5 bases unmatched. The CDR3 sequence is 15 residues long. DNA of the CDR3: TGCAGCGTGATGACAGGGGGCTTGAACACCGGGGAGCTGTTTTTT. Residues: CSVMTGGLNTGELFF.

The chain recombines TRBV11-2 with TRBJ2-3, with TRBD2 matching 15 bases. With 4 bases clipped from V and 4 bases from J, the junction kept 9 bases outside the gene matches. Germline V gene sequence: CDR1 SGHAT, CDR2 FQNNGV. The CDR3 totals 18 residues. CDR3 DNA sequence: TGTGCCAGCAGCTCCAAAGGACTAGCGGGGGGGCTATCAGATACGCAGTATTTT. Its translation is CASSSKGLAGGLSDTQYF. Full variable domain (missing parts from reference TRBV11-2 and TRBJ2-3): EAGVAQSPRYKIIEKRQSVAFWCNPISGHATLYWYQQILGQGPKLLIQFQNNGVVDDSQLPKDRFSAERLKGVDSTLKIQPAKLEDSAVYLCASSSKGLAGGLSDTQYFGPGTRLTVL.

The chain couples TRBV6-6 to TRBJ1-6; the D is unclear. The germline V gene has CDR1 MNHNY and CDR2 SVGAGI (reference sequence). The CDR3 spans 13 residues. V was pared by 8 bases and J by 0 bases, with 5 bases between. CDR3 in amino acids: CASLRSYNSPLHF. The DNA of the CDR3 is TGTGCCAGCCTTCGCTCCTATAATTCACCCCTCCACTTT.

This sequence joins TRBV29-1 and TRBJ1-2, with no clear D. Germline V gene lookup returns CDR1 SQVTM and CDR2 ANQGSEA. This CDR3 has 13 residues. V was cut by 2 bases and J by 4 bases, with 11 bases left in between. The CDR3 nucleotides are TGCAGCGTTGAATCCGACCGACTCTATGGCTACACCTTC. Protein: CSVESDRLYGYTF.

The chain employs TRBV10-3 and TRBJ2-7; 10 bases fit TRBD2. The CDR3 runs to 13 residues. The V segment lost 10 bases and the J segment 7 bases; nucleotides outside the gene matches: 10. Germline V gene lookup returns CDR1 ENHRY and CDR2 SYGVKD. As DNA, the CDR3 is TGTGCCACCCAGTCTAGCGGGAGCAGGGAGCAGTACTTC. Translating it yields CATQSSGSREQYF.

This clone was detected a few times. The gene calls are TRBV10-3 and TRBJ1-1, with 9 positions matching TRBD1. This CDR3 spans 13 amino acids. From germline, CDR1 is ENHRY and CDR2 SYGVKD. Trimming took 6 bases from V and 2 from J; bases not matched to a gene: 1. CDR3 sequence: CAIRTGGNTEAFF. CDR3 nucleotides: TGTGCCATCAGGACAGGGGGAAACACTGAAGCTTTCTTT.

The chain joins TRBV19 to TRBJ1-2; TRBD1 aligns across 7 bases. Trimming removed 9 bases from V and 7 bases from J; junction bases left unmatched: 11. The germline CDR1 and CDR2 sequences are LNHDA and SQIVND (reference sequence). This CDR3 is built from 13 residues. CDR3 amino acids: CASALGQTSGYTF. CDR3 DNA: TGTGCCAGCGCTCTGGGACAGACTTCTGGCTACACCTTC. Filled out from reference TRBV19 and TRBJ1-2, the complete variable domain reads DGGITQSPKYLFRKEGQNVTLSCEQNLNHDAMYWYRQDPGQGLRLIYYSQIVNDFQKGDIAEGYSVSREKKESFPLTVTSAQKNPTAFYLCASALGQTSGYTFGSGTRLTVV.

The chain carries TRBV5-1 and TRBJ2-5, with a tentative D call TRBD1 (8 bases). Germline loops: CDR1 SGHRS, CDR2 YFSETQ. CDR3 length: 15 residues. Trimming removed 4 bases from V and 4 bases from J, with 17 bases in between. CDR3 DNA: TGCGCCAGCAGCCGCGGACAGGGAGGGGGAGAGACCCAGTACTTC. Translated: CASSRGQGGGETQYF.

This rearrangement joins TRBV5-1 to TRBJ1-2; maybe TRBD1 (6 bases). The V and J ends lost 4 bases and 2 bases respectively, with 12 bases between them. CDR3 length equals 14 residues. CDR1 and CDR2 (germline): SGHRS, YFSETQ. The CDR3 protein is CASSPQGTNYGYTF. In DNA, the CDR3 is TGCGCCAGCAGCCCACAGGGTACCAACTATGGCTACACCTTC.